These 30 T cell receptor beta chains came from one sample sequenced in a study of cytomegalovirus exposure and HLA in healthy donors. 13 Jbeta primers and 60 Vbeta primers were used for the PCR. Method: immunoSEQ multiplex PCR; TCRdb's copy keeps in-frame clones and lacks some. The ten most abundant clones cover 1.3% to 1.5% of a sample with 75,000 to 100,000 clones. Input material: PBMCs. The receptors come from a woman aged 60 to 75 in good health and CMV-seronegative.

The chain couples TRBV5-1 to TRBJ2-5, with TRBD1 as a possible D gene (5 bases). The length of the CDR3 is 13 residues. Trimming stripped 4 bases from V and 13 bases from J, with 20 bases between. The V gene's germline CDR1 is SGHRS and CDR2 YFSETQ. The CDR3 reads CASSPGAGADPYF. In nucleotides, the CDR3 is TGCGCCAGCAGCCCTGGGGCAGGCGCGGATCCGTACTTC.

The chain has TRBV6-5 and TRBJ1-1; D remains ambiguous. The V end was cut by 7 bases, the J end by 5 bases, with 17 bases between. Germline CDR1 is MNHEY and CDR2 is SVGAGI. This CDR3 is built from 14 residues. CDR3 protein: CASILDLGGTEAFF. CDR3 DNA sequence: TGTGCCAGCATATTAGACCTAGGAGGGACTGAAGCTTTCTTT.

The chain has TRBV5-1 and TRBJ1-4; tentatively, D is TRBD1 (6 bases). Germline V gene data show CDR1 as SGHRS and CDR2 as YFSETQ. This CDR3 is 14 amino acids long. The ends were cut back, 4 bases at V and 7 bases at J, with 14 bases in the middle. In DNA, the CDR3 is TGCGCCAGCAGCGCCGTGGGGGGGCGTGAAAAACTGTTTTTT. It specifies CASSAVGGREKLFF. Drawing the rest from reference TRBV5-1 and TRBJ1-4, the complete variable domain is KAGVTQTPRYLIKTRGQQVTLSCSPISGHRSVSWYQQTPGQGLQFLFEYFSETQRNKGNFPGRFSGRQFSNSRSEMNVSTLELGDSALYLCASSAVGGREKLFFGSGTQLSVL.

The rearrangement uses TRBV15 and TRBJ2-1; 7 positions match TRBD2. Germline V gives CDR1 LNHNV, CDR2 YYDKDF (reference sequence). The CDR3 is made up of 16 amino acids. V dropped 5 bases and J dropped 2; count of bases not matched to a gene: 9. CDR3 nucleotides: TGTGCCACCAGCGCCTCCCGGGCGGGAGCCTACAATGAGCAGTTCTTC. Its protein is CATSASRAGAYNEQFF.

The CDR3 DNA follows: TGCAGCGTTGGCCCGTCCCCCCCAGCGGCTAGCACAGATACGCAGTATTTT. As protein: CSVGPSPPAASTDTQYF. The chain joins TRBV29-1 to TRBJ2-3, with D possibly being TRBD2 (5 bases). Trimming pared 4 bases from V and 0 bases from J, leaving 20 bases between. Germline V lookup: CDR1 SQVTM, CDR2 ANQGSEA. The CDR3 has 17 amino acids.

The V gene is TRBV5-1, the J gene TRBJ1-2; D possibly corresponds to TRBD1 (5 bases). Looked up from germline, CDR1 is SGHRS and CDR2 is YFSETQ. V lost 3 bases, J lost 10 bases, and 22 bases lay in between. The CDR3 has 15 amino acids. The CDR3 region has the DNA TGCGCCAGCAGCTACCCTACGGGGACGGAGGGATTCTACACCTTC. Amino acid sequence: CASSYPTGTEGFYTF.

The chain couples TRBV25-1 to TRBJ1-4, with D possibly being TRBD1 (6 bases). Trimming left V 5 bases short and J 3 bases short, with 10 bases between. The CDR3 has 14 amino acids. CDR1 is MGHDK and CDR2 is SYGVNS in the germline V gene. The CDR3, as DNA: TGTGCCAGCAGTAGGGGGTCGTCTAATGAAAAACTGTTTTTT. The encoded protein is CASSRGSSNEKLFF.

The rearrangement uses TRBV19 and TRBJ2-5; TRBD2 matches at 10 bases. The V gene's germline CDR1 is LNHDA and CDR2 SQIVND (reference sequence). V was clipped by 4 bases and J by 4 bases; unmatched bases: 9. The CDR3 runs to 16 residues. The CDR3 sequence is CASSKELAGVGETQYF. The CDR3 coding sequence is TGTGCCAGTAGTAAGGAGCTAGCGGGAGTAGGAGAGACCCAGTACTTC.

The chain links TRBV4-3 to TRBJ2-5, with 9 positions matching TRBD2. Germline CDR1 is LGHNA and CDR2 is YSLEER. Unmatched junction bases numbered 17, after V lost 0 bases and J lost 3 bases. The CDR3 length is 20 residues. The CDR3 DNA sequence: TGCGCCAGCAGCCAAGAATTGGGCGGGAGGGCCTTCACCGGCGAAGAGACCCAGTACTTC. It is translated as CASSQELGGRAFTGEETQYF.

The chain couples TRBV7-6 to TRBJ2-2; 9 bases are shared with TRBD1. CDR1 is SGHVS, CDR2 FNYEAQ, per germline. With V trimmed by 5 bases and J by 4 bases, 5 bases remained unmatched. There are 15 residues in the CDR3. Here the CDR3 reads CASSQGQGFTGELFF. For the CDR3, the DNA is TGTGCCAGCAGCCAGGGACAGGGATTCACCGGGGAGCTGTTTTTT.

Concerning this clone: A junction boundary mismatches the germline segment, possibly from a read error. The sample carries other DNA sequences with the same CDR3. As DNA, the CDR3 is TGCAGCCCGTTACGCGCAGAGGGATGGACTGAAGCGTTCTTT. Translating gives CSPLRAEGWTEAFF. This chain uses TRBV29-1 with TRBJ1-1; D is uncertain. CDR1 is SQVTM and CDR2 is ANQGSEA in the germline V gene. CDR3 length: 14 amino acids.

The chain uses TRBV18 and TRBJ1-1; 8 positions agree with TRBD1. Germline CDR1 and CDR2: KGHSH and LQKENI. The J segment lost 0 bases and the V segment lost 2 bases, leaving 5 bases of the junction unmatched. There are 16 residues in the CDR3. The CDR3 loop reads CASSPNRGGMNTEAFF. Written as DNA, the CDR3 is TGTGCCAGCTCACCAAACAGGGGGGGGATGAACACTGAAGCTTTCTTT.

The chain joins TRBV5-5 to TRBJ2-3, with unresolved D. The V gene's germline CDR1 is SGHKS and CDR2 YYEKEE (reference sequence). The V and J ends lost 3 bases and 4 bases respectively, with 9 bases between them. The CDR3 runs 13 residues. CDR3 amino acids: CASSSDSPDTQYF. The DNA of the CDR3 is TGTGCCAGCAGCTCAGACTCCCCAGATACGCAGTATTTT. Using reference TRBV5-5 and TRBJ2-3 for the parts outside the CDR3, the full variable domain is DAGVTQSPTHLIKTRGQQVTLRCSPISGHKSVSWYQQVLGQGPQFIFQYYEKEERGRGNFPDRFSARQFPNYSSELNVNALLLGDSALYLCASSSDSPDTQYFGPGTRLTVL.

This rearrangement joins TRBV7-2 to TRBJ2-4, with a possible D match to TRBD2 (7 bases). This CDR3 has 17 residues. Per germline, CDR1 SGHTA and CDR2 FQGNSA. Deletions cut 1 base from V and 4 bases from J, with 17 bases between. CDR3 residues: CASSLGGARGGKNIQYF. The CDR3 nucleotides read TGTGCCAGCAGCTTAGGTGGGGCGAGGGGGGGAAAAAACATTCAGTACTTC.

The genes are TRBV5-4 and TRBJ2-1; 11 bases are a match to TRBD2. J was trimmed by 3 bases and V by 2 bases; bases with no gene match: 10. CDR3 length equals 18 residues. The germline V gene has CDR1 SGHNT and CDR2 YYREEE (reference sequence). The CDR3, as DNA: TGTGCCAGCAGCTTAGATGCTCCCGGGACTAGCGGCTACAATGAGCAGTTCTTC. Translated, it gives CASSLDAPGTSGYNEQFF.

V and J are TRBV19 and TRBJ2-3, with a weak D call TRBD1 (6 bases). Trimming cost V 9 bases and J 3 bases, with 10 bases left between them. This CDR3 spans 12 amino acids. Germline CDR1 and CDR2: LNHDA and SQIVND (reference sequence). The CDR3 DNA reads as TGTGCCAGCTCAGGGGTAACAGATACGCAGTATTTT. It translates to CASSGVTDTQYF. Using reference TRBV19 and TRBJ2-3 for the parts outside the CDR3, the full variable domain is DGGITQSPKYLFRKEGQNVTLSCEQNLNHDAMYWYRQDPGQGLRLIYYSQIVNDFQKGDIAEGYSVSREKKESFPLTVTSAQKNPTAFYLCASSGVTDTQYFGPGTRLTVL.

The chain uses TRBV5-1 and TRBJ1-3, with TRBD1 identical over 8 bases. CDR1 SGHRS and CDR2 YFSETQ come from the germline V gene. With V trimmed by 2 bases and J by 4 bases, 2 bases remained unmatched. There are 14 residues in the CDR3. The CDR3 is CASSFGTGGNTIYF. For the CDR3, the DNA is TGCGCCAGCAGCTTTGGGACAGGCGGAAACACCATATATTTT. Drawing the rest from reference TRBV5-1 and TRBJ1-3, the complete variable domain is KAGVTQTPRYLIKTRGQQVTLSCSPISGHRSVSWYQQTPGQGLQFLFEYFSETQRNKGNFPGRFSGRQFSNSRSEMNVSTLELGDSALYLCASSFGTGGNTIYFGEGSWLTVV.

J is TRBJ2-1 and V is TRBV19, with D tentatively TRBD2 (6 bases). This CDR3 has 17 residues. Germline V lookup: CDR1 LNHDA, CDR2 SQIVND (reference sequence). The germline V and J ends were trimmed by 0 bases and 1 base, with 13 bases remaining between them. The DNA of the CDR3 is TGTGCCAGTAGTATAGATTTACCCGGGAGATCCTACAATGAGCAGTTCTTC. It encodes CASSIDLPGRSYNEQFF.

The chain uses TRBV5-4 and TRBJ1-1, with 8 bases matching TRBD1. Germline CDR1 is SGHNT and CDR2 is YYREEE (reference sequence). The CDR3 is 13 amino acids. The V gene end was trimmed by 4 bases and the J gene end by 4 bases; junction bases not matched to a gene: 3. The CDR3 here is CASSRTGGTEAFF. Written as DNA, the CDR3 is TGTGCCAGCAGCCGAACAGGGGGCACTGAAGCTTTCTTT. The whole variable domain, filled in from reference TRBV5-4 and TRBJ1-1, reads ETGVTQSPTHLIKTRGQQVTLRCSSQSGHNTVSWYQQALGQGPQFIFQYYREEENGRGNFPPRFSGLQFPNYSSELNVNALELDDSALYLCASSRTGGTEAFFGQGTRLTVV.

Details on this clone: Different DNA sequences within this sample yield the same CDR3. V and J are TRBV18 and TRBJ2-6, with TRBD1 as a possible D gene (5 bases). The CDR3 has 19 amino acids. V was clipped by 1 base and J by 0 bases, with 16 bases between them. Per the germline V gene, CDR1 is KGHSH and CDR2 is LQKENI. The CDR3 protein is CASSPRSAGFSSGANVLTF. The DNA for the CDR3 is TGTGCCAGCTCACCACGTTCCGCAGGGTTTAGCTCTGGGGCCAACGTCCTGACTTTC.

The chain links TRBV18 to TRBJ1-2, with D possibly matching TRBD1 (6 bases). CDR3 length: 13 amino acids. CDR1 KGHSH and CDR2 LQKENI come from the germline V gene. Deletions cut 4 bases from V and 6 bases from J, with 12 bases between. CDR3 residues: CASSQFAGDGYTF. The CDR3 coding sequence is TGTGCCAGCTCACAATTTGCAGGGGATGGCTACACCTTC. Full variable domain (outside the CDR3, taken from reference TRBV18 and TRBJ1-2): NAGVMQNPRHLVRRRGQEARLRCSPMKGHSHVYWYRQLPEEGLKFMVYLQKENIIDESGMPKERFSAEFPKEGPSILRIQQVVRGDSAAYFCASSQFAGDGYTFGSGTRLTVV.

The chain employs TRBV14 and TRBJ2-3; 10 positions match TRBD2. Germline values: CDR1 SGHDN, CDR2 FVKESK. The CDR3 contains 17 residues. J lost 5 bases, V lost 2 bases, and 10 bases had no gene match. The CDR3 protein is CASSQSSSGRRRDTQYF. CDR3 sequence (DNA): TGTGCCAGCAGCCAATCTTCTAGCGGGAGAAGGAGAGATACGCAGTATTTT.

V is TRBV7-9 and J is TRBJ2-1; D is unclear. This CDR3 region has 14 residues. V gave up 1 base and J gave up 3 bases, with 7 bases separating them. Germline CDR1 SEHNR, CDR2 FQNEAQ (reference sequence). In nucleotides, the CDR3 is TGTGCCAGCAGCTTAGTAGGCGGCTACAATGAGCAGTTCTTC. As protein: CASSLVGGYNEQFF.

The chain recombines TRBV7-9 with TRBJ2-7; D remains unclear. Trimming removed 2 bases from V and 4 bases from J, with 6 bases in between. Germline V gene sequence: CDR1 SEHNR, CDR2 FQNEAQ (reference sequence). The CDR3 extends over 12 amino acids. As DNA, the CDR3 is TGTGCCAGCAGCTTATCACAATACGAGCAGTACTTC. Translation gives CASSLSQYEQYF.

The rearrangement links TRBV5-4 to TRBJ2-3; D is undetermined. CDR1 SGHNT and CDR2 YYREEE come from the germline V gene (reference sequence). This CDR3 comprises 15 residues. Trimming left V 4 bases short and J 4 bases short, with 16 bases between. The CDR3 is CASSLLASVSDTQYF. The DNA for the CDR3 is TGTGCCAGCAGCCTGCTGGCATCCGTTTCAGATACGCAGTATTTT. Full variable domain (rest looked up from reference TRBV5-4 and TRBJ2-3): ETGVTQSPTHLIKTRGQQVTLRCSSQSGHNTVSWYQQALGQGPQFIFQYYREEENGRGNFPPRFSGLQFPNYSSELNVNALELDDSALYLCASSLLASVSDTQYFGPGTRLTVL.

The CDR3 protein is CASSPDFILSYEQYF. In nucleotides, the CDR3 is TGTGCCAGCTCACCCGATTTCATACTTTCCTACGAGCAGTACTTC. The chain combines TRBV18 with TRBJ2-7; D uncertain. V was clipped by 3 bases and J by 1 base, with 13 bases between them. This CDR3 contains 15 residues. Germline V lookup: CDR1 KGHSH, CDR2 LQKENI.

As regards this clone: Relative to the germline gene, one junction end is altered; a read error may explain this. The rearrangement uses TRBV7-7 and TRBJ2-1; the D gene is possibly TRBD2 (7 bases). Germline CDR1 SSHAT, CDR2 FNYEAQ (reference sequence). The CDR3 consists of 14 residues. This chain's CDR3 is CASSLGGGPNEQFF. In DNA, the CDR3 is TGTGCTAGCAGCTTAGGGGGAGGGCCTAATGAGCAGTTCTTC.

V is TRBV19 and J is TRBJ2-5; D remains unclear. V lost 4 bases to trimming and J lost 2 bases, with 8 bases between them. The germline V gene has CDR1 LNHDA and CDR2 SQIVND (reference sequence). CDR3 length: 13 amino acids. This CDR3 is CASSTISQETQYF. The CDR3 DNA reads TGTGCCAGTAGTACGATCAGTCAAGAGACCCAGTACTTC. Looking up the rest from reference TRBV19 and TRBJ2-5 gives the full variable domain: DGGITQSPKYLFRKEGQNVTLSCEQNLNHDAMYWYRQDPGQGLRLIYYSQIVNDFQKGDIAEGYSVSREKKESFPLTVTSAQKNPTAFYLCASSTISQETQYFGPGTRLLVL.

This sequence joins TRBV5-4 and TRBJ2-7; 7 nucleotides match TRBD2. CDR1 is SGHNT, CDR2 YYREEE, per germline (reference sequence). V was clipped by 1 base and J by 3 bases; unmatched bases: 4. This CDR3 contains 14 residues. The CDR3 sequence: CASSLNAGVYEQYF. CDR3 coding DNA: TGTGCCAGCAGCTTGAACGCGGGAGTCTACGAGCAGTACTTC.

V usage is TRBV2 and J usage is TRBJ2-7, with D possibly being TRBD1 (7 bases). CDR3 length: 14 amino acids. Trimming stripped 7 bases from V and 7 bases from J, with 20 bases between. CDR1 and CDR2 from the germline V gene are SNHLY and FYNNEI. CDR3 protein: CASNPTGTGAEQYF. CDR3 coding DNA: TGTGCCAGCAATCCGACAGGGACTGGGGCAGAGCAGTACTTC. The full variable domain, rest sourced from reference TRBV2 and TRBJ2-7, is EPEVTQTPSHQVTQMGQEVILRCVPISNHLYFYWYRQILGQKVEFLVSFYNNEISEKSEIFDDQFSVERPDGSNFTLKIRSTKLEDSAMYFCASNPTGTGAEQYFGPGTRLTVT.